These 15 T cell receptor beta chains originate from one sample sequenced in a study of cytomegalovirus exposure and HLA in healthy donors. PCR amplification relied on 60 Vbeta primers (plus 13 Jbeta primers). Measured with immunoSEQ multiplex PCR; TCRdb has only the in-frame clones, and not every one. The sample has roughly 120,000 clones. Material: PBMCs. These receptors originate from a man aged 25 to 40 in good health and CMV-seronegative.

The chain combines TRBV6-6 with TRBJ1-2; 9 bases map to TRBD1. Germline V lookup: CDR1 MNHNY, CDR2 SVGAGI (reference sequence). After removal of 2 bases from V and 2 bases from J, the junction contained 3 bases not matched to a gene. This CDR3 has 15 residues. CDR3 sequence: CASSYKGTGNYGYTF. The CDR3 DNA is TGTGCCAGCAGTTACAAAGGGACAGGGAACTATGGCTACACCTTC.

The chain employs TRBV11-2 and TRBJ2-5; a possible D gene is TRBD1 (6 bases). The J call may not be correct, given that the DNA end is closer to TRBJ2-7. Germline lookup yields CDR1 SGHAT and CDR2 FQNNGV. The CDR3 runs to 15 residues. CDR3 in DNA: TGTGCCAGCAGCCCCACAGGGACCACCTCCTACGAGCAGTACTTC. Protein sequence: CASSPTGTTSYEQYF.

V usage is TRBV5-1 and J usage is TRBJ2-1; 10 nucleotides line up with TRBD1. The length of the CDR3 is 14 residues. Germline values: CDR1 SGHRS, CDR2 YFSETQ. The ends lost 4 bases at V and 10 bases at J; junction bases unmatched: 8. The CDR3 DNA is TGCGCCAGCAGCCCCCGGACAGGGGGAGACGAGCAGTTCTTC. Protein product: CASSPRTGGDEQFF.

The V and J genes are TRBV5-1 and TRBJ2-3; 8 bases fit TRBD1. Germline V CDR1 and CDR2: SGHRS, YFSETQ. The CDR3 loop spans 14 amino acids. J was trimmed by 4 bases and V by 4 bases; bases with no gene match: 5. CDR3 sequence (DNA): TGCGCCAGCAGCGTGGTACAGGGGGCAGATACGCAGTATTTT. It codes for CASSVVQGADTQYF.

The rearrangement joins TRBV6-5 to TRBJ1-2; D remains ambiguous. The CDR3 length is 13 residues. The V gene's germline CDR1 is MNHEY and CDR2 SVGAGI. The ends were cut back, 7 bases at V and 4 bases at J, with 13 bases in the middle. The DNA for the CDR3 is TGTGCCAGCACGGGTGGTTCGCGCTATGGCTACACCTTC. It specifies CASTGGSRYGYTF.

The chain employs TRBV7-9 and TRBJ1-1; D remains unclear. The CDR3 is made up of 13 amino acids. The germline V gene encodes CDR1 SEHNR and CDR2 FQNEAQ (reference sequence). The ends were cut back, 5 bases at V and 5 bases at J, with 12 bases in the middle. The CDR3 region has the DNA TGTGCCAGCAGCCCAGCCGAGGAGACTGAAGCTTTCTTT. It yields the protein CASSPAEETEAFF.

The V gene is TRBV7-7, the J gene TRBJ2-5, with TRBD2 as a possible D gene (5 bases). This CDR3 comprises 16 residues. V was trimmed by 1 base and J by 5 bases, leaving 17 bases between them. The germline V gene has CDR1 SSHAT and CDR2 FNYEAQ (reference sequence). CDR3 sequence reads: CASSLDGPSPRETQYF. The CDR3 region has the DNA TGTGCCAGCAGCTTAGATGGCCCTAGCCCCCGGGAGACCCAGTACTTC.

V and J are TRBV27 and TRBJ2-5, with D possibly matching TRBD2 (5 bases). The germline CDR1 and CDR2 sequences are MNHEY and SMNVEV (reference sequence). The V gene lost 6 bases and the J gene lost 7 bases, with 18 bases spanning the gap. The CDR3 consists of 14 residues. DNA of the CDR3: TGTGCCAGCAGACCCGGGGTAGGGTGGGGGACCCAGTACTTC. Translation: CASRPGVGWGTQYF.

The chain joins TRBV5-1 to TRBJ1-2; TRBD1 might be the D (5 bases). Germline-derived CDR1 and CDR2 are SGHRS and YFSETQ. V lost 0 bases to trimming and J lost 4 bases, with 10 bases between them. This CDR3 contains 14 residues. In DNA, the CDR3 is TGCGCCAGCAGCTTGGCCCAGGGAGGCTATGGCTACACCTTC. Protein sequence: CASSLAQGGYGYTF.

The chain combines TRBV18 with TRBJ1-1, with D uncertain. V lost 0 bases, J lost 0 bases, and 14 bases lay in between. CDR3 size: 17 residues. The germline gives CDR1 KGHSH, CDR2 LQKENI. This chain's CDR3 is CASSPPGGGGMNTEAFF. The CDR3 bases are TGTGCCAGCTCACCACCCGGTGGAGGAGGCATGAACACTGAAGCTTTCTTT.

The J gene is TRBJ2-5, the V gene TRBV4-2, with TRBD2 matching over 10 bases. The CDR3 sequence is 15 residues long. V shed 6 bases and J 2 bases; nucleotides not matched to a gene: 6. The germline V gene has CDR1 LGHNA and CDR2 YNFKEQ. This CDR3 is CASRAGTSAQETQYF. The CDR3, as DNA: TGTGCCAGCAGGGCCGGGACTAGCGCGCAAGAGACCCAGTACTTC.

The chain links TRBV5-1 to TRBJ1-1, with 8 bases lining up with TRBD1. This CDR3 contains 14 residues. The junction had 4 bases not matched to a gene; V was cut back by 4 bases and J by 2 bases. Looked up from germline, CDR1 is SGHRS and CDR2 is YFSETQ. The CDR3 loop is CASSRDRLNTEAFF. The CDR3 DNA sequence: TGCGCCAGCAGCAGGGACAGGCTAAACACTGAAGCTTTCTTT.

Points on this clone: Within the sample, other DNA sequences also encode this same CDR3. The chain combines TRBV5-1 with TRBJ2-2; 7 nucleotides match TRBD1. Germline-derived CDR1 and CDR2 are SGHRS and YFSETQ. J gave up 0 bases and V 4 bases, and 3 bases lay outside the gene matches. The CDR3 has 15 residues. CDR3 protein: CASSLGQSNTGELFF. CDR3 nucleotide sequence: TGCGCCAGCAGCCTGGGACAGTCGAACACCGGGGAGCTGTTTTTT.

Here the CDR3 reads CAISDGSLNNQPQHF. The CDR3 bases are TGTGCCATCAGCGACGGGAGTTTGAACAATCAGCCCCAGCATTTT. The gene calls are TRBV10-3 and TRBJ1-5; D not certain. This CDR3 has 15 residues. The germline V gene encodes CDR1 ENHRY and CDR2 SYGVKD. The ends were cut back, 6 bases at V and 3 bases at J, with 15 bases in the middle.

J is TRBJ1-4 and V is TRBV16, with TRBD1 as a possible D gene (5 bases). CDR1 and CDR2 (germline): KGHSY, FQNENV. CDR3 length equals 15 residues. Deletions cut 2 bases from V and 6 bases from J, with 13 bases between. The CDR3 DNA sequence: TGTGCCAGCAGCCAACAGGGAGGGACCGATGAAAAACTGTTTTTT. It encodes CASSQQGGTDEKLFF.